This entry lists 17 T cell receptor beta chains sequenced from one sample in a study of blood T cell repertoires in COVID-19. Profiled with immunoSEQ multiplex PCR; TCRdb holds only in-frame clones, not every one. The table has roughly 150,000 clones, roughly 84% seen once; the top ten hold 11%. The material sequenced was peripheral blood. The receptors originated from a man between 65 and 79 years old with active or convalescent COVID-19.

This sequence joins TRBV6-2 or TRBV6-3 and TRBJ2-4; 7 positions match TRBD1. There are 19 residues in the CDR3. Germline V gene data show CDR1 as MNHEY and CDR2 as SVGEGT. The V gene end was trimmed by 5 bases and the J gene end by 0 bases; junction bases not matched to a gene: 16. The CDR3 reads CASSPGTAATSVAKNIQYF. The CDR3 DNA follows: TGTGCCAGCAGTCCGGGGACAGCAGCGACGTCAGTAGCCAAAAACATTCAGTACTTC.

J is TRBJ1-1 and V is TRBV6-5; 7 bases are shared with TRBD1. Germline V CDR1 and CDR2: MNHEY, SVGAGI. The trim removed 4 bases at V and 5 bases at J, leaving 7 bases unmatched. The CDR3 contains 14 residues. The CDR3 region is CASSLDRRGTEAFF. In DNA, the CDR3 is TGTGCCAGCAGTTTGGACAGGAGAGGTACTGAAGCTTTCTTT.

This chain joins TRBV18 and TRBJ1-5, with D possibly matching TRBD1 (5 bases). Germline V lookup: CDR1 KGHSH, CDR2 LQKENI. The V and J ends lost 0 bases and 5 bases respectively, with 11 bases between them. The CDR3 extends over 15 amino acids. CDR3 in amino acids: CASSPPSRVDQPQHF. The DNA of the CDR3 is TGTGCCAGCTCACCACCGTCCAGGGTTGATCAGCCCCAGCATTTT.

The CDR3 here is CASSPQGAREKLFF. DNA of the CDR3: TGTGCCAGCAGCCCACAGGGGGCGAGGGAAAAACTGTTTTTT. The chain has TRBV7-2 and TRBJ1-4; TRBD1 matches 9 bases. The ends lost 5 bases at V and 8 bases at J; junction bases unmatched: 6. The CDR3 is 14 amino acids. From germline, CDR1 is SGHTA and CDR2 FQGNSA.

The J gene is TRBJ2-2, the V gene TRBV9; 10 bases map to TRBD2. This CDR3 contains 16 residues. V shed 0 bases and J 6 bases; nucleotides not matched to a gene: 5. Germline CDR1 is SGDLS and CDR2 is YYNGEE. CDR3 in DNA: TGTGCCAGCAGCGTAGGGGGTAGCGGGAGGTCCGGGGAGCTGTTTTTT. Its translation is CASSVGGSGRSGELFF.

The gene calls are TRBV2 and TRBJ2-7, with D tentatively TRBD1 (5 bases). The CDR3 loop spans 13 amino acids. V was clipped by 7 bases and J by 2 bases, with 12 bases between them. The V gene's germline CDR1 is SNHLY and CDR2 FYNNEI. The CDR3 sequence is CASTRQGAYEQYF. CDR3 bases: TGTGCCAGCACACGCCAGGGCGCCTACGAGCAGTACTTC.

The chain combines TRBV14 with TRBJ1-4; possibly TRBD1 for D (6 bases). The CDR3 contains 15 residues. From germline, CDR1 is SGHDN and CDR2 FVKESK. Trimming removed 0 bases from V and 5 bases from J, with 10 bases in between. The CDR3: CASSQDLRGNEKLFF. CDR3 in DNA: TGTGCCAGCAGCCAAGATCTGAGGGGGAATGAAAAACTGTTTTTT. Supplemented by reference TRBV14 and TRBJ1-4, the full variable domain reads EAGVTQFPSHSVIEKGQTVTLRCDPISGHDNLYWYRRVMGKEIKFLLHFVKESKQDESGMPNNRFLAERTGGTYSTLKVQPAELEDSGVYFCASSQDLRGNEKLFFGSGTQLSVL.

This chain links TRBV2 with TRBJ1-1; TRBD1 is a possible D gene (5 bases). CDR1 is SNHLY, CDR2 FYNNEI, per germline. Trimming took 5 bases from V and 1 from J, leaving 11 bases between them. The CDR3 is made up of 14 amino acids. The CDR3 DNA reads TGTGCCAGCAGTAGTCAGGGAGGGAACACTGAAGCTTTCTTT. Protein product: CASSSQGGNTEAFF. Drawing the rest from reference TRBV2 and TRBJ1-1, the complete variable domain is EPEVTQTPSHQVTQMGQEVILRCVPISNHLYFYWYRQILGQKVEFLVSFYNNEISEKSEIFDDQFSVERPDGSNFTLKIRSTKLEDSAMYFCASSSQGGNTEAFFGQGTRLTVV.

The chain has TRBV6-2 or TRBV6-3 and TRBJ2-1; TRBD2 agrees at 14 bases. V lost 3 bases, J lost 7 bases, and 5 bases stayed unmatched. Germline CDR1 and CDR2: MNHEY and SVGEGT. CDR3 length: 16 amino acids. CDR3 amino acids: CASSYPGTSGSNEQFF. The CDR3 bases are TGTGCCAGCAGTTATCCCGGGACTAGCGGGAGTAATGAGCAGTTCTTC.

The chain joins TRBV27 to TRBJ2-2, with D possibly TRBD1 on 7 matching bases. Germline V gene lookup returns CDR1 MNHEY and CDR2 SMNVEV (reference sequence). V lost 4 bases and J lost 3, with 18 bases in between. The CDR3 loop spans 17 amino acids. The CDR3 nucleotides read TGTGCCAGCAGTTACGAGTTTCAGGGGGGTTACACCGGGGAGCTGTTTTTT. Protein: CASSYEFQGGYTGELFF.

The rearrangement uses TRBV12-3 or TRBV12-4 and TRBJ1-5; tentative D call: TRBD1 (5 bases). The V gene lost 2 bases and the J gene lost 11 bases, with 10 bases spanning the gap. CDR3 size: 12 residues. CDR3: CASSLFSGAQHF. CDR3 sequence (DNA): TGTGCCAGCAGTTTATTTTCGGGGGCCCAGCATTTT.

The genes are TRBV5-6 and TRBJ1-2, with D perhaps matching TRBD1 (5 bases). V lost 5 bases and J 5 bases, leaving 10 bases between the germline ends. The CDR3 is 12 residues long. Germline V gene data show CDR1 as SGHDT and CDR2 as YYEEEE. CDR3 region: CASSGQGYGYTF. The CDR3 DNA reads as TGTGCCAGCAGTGGGCAGGGATATGGCTACACCTTC.

This chain links TRBV18 with TRBJ1-1, with 8 bases identical to TRBD1. V lost 3 bases and J lost 5; bases outside the gene matches: 5. The CDR3 totals 14 residues. The germline gives CDR1 KGHSH, CDR2 LQKENI. CDR3 sequence: CASSPRTGQTEAFF. The DNA of the CDR3 is TGTGCCAGCTCACCGAGGACAGGGCAAACTGAAGCTTTCTTT.

This chain joins TRBV20-1 and TRBJ2-7; no firm D call. Germline V lookup: CDR1 DFQATT, CDR2 SNEGSKA (reference sequence). The CDR3 runs 11 residues. Trimming took 0 bases from V and 10 from J, leaving 10 bases between them. CDR3 loop: CSARDGRPQYF. The CDR3 coding sequence is TGCAGTGCTAGAGATGGCCGCCCCCAGTACTTC.

The rearrangement uses TRBV19 and TRBJ2-4, with D perhaps TRBD1 (5 bases). CDR1 and CDR2 from the germline V gene are LNHDA and SQIVND (reference sequence). V gave up 7 bases and J gave up 0 bases, with 16 bases separating them. The CDR3 consists of 16 residues. The CDR3 protein is CASKGAGLIAKNIQYF. In nucleotides, the CDR3 is TGTGCCAGTAAAGGGGCCGGCCTCATAGCCAAAAACATTCAGTACTTC.

This clone was seen a handful of times. The chain combines TRBV4-3 with TRBJ1-4; 10 nucleotides match TRBD1. The CDR3 length is 15 residues. Germline V gene lookup returns CDR1 LGHNA and CDR2 YSLEER. V lost 0 bases, J lost 8 bases, and 3 bases stayed unmatched. The CDR3 DNA follows: TGCGCCAGCAGCCAAGAGGGACAGGGGAAAGAAAAACTGTTTTTT. It yields the protein CASSQEGQGKEKLFF.

The chain has TRBV6-4 and TRBJ2-2; 10 bases agree with TRBD2. This CDR3 has 14 residues. Germline-derived CDR1 and CDR2 are MRHNA and SNTAGT. J lost 6 bases, V lost 4 bases, and 2 bases had no gene match. The CDR3 reads CASSGGTSAGELFF. In DNA form, the CDR3 reads TGTGCCAGCAGTGGGGGGACTAGCGCCGGGGAGCTGTTTTTT.